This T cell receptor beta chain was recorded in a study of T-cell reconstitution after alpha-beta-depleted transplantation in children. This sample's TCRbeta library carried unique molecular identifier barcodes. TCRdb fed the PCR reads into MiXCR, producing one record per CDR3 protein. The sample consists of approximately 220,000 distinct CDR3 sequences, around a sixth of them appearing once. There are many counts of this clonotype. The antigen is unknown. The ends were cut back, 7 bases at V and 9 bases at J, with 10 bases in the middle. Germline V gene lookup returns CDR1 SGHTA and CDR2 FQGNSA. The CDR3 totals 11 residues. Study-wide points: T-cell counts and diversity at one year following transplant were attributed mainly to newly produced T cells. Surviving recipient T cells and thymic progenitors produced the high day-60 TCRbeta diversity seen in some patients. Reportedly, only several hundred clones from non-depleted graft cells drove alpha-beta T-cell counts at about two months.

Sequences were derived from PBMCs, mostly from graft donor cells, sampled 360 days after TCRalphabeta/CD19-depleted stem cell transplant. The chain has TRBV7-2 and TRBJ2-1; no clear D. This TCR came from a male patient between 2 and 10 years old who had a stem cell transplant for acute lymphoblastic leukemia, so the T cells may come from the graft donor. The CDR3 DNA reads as TGTGCCAGCACCCTTAGTATTGAGCAGTTCTTC. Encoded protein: CASTLSIEQFF.